This T cell receptor (beta chain) was found in a study of Ad26.COV2.S vaccination and SARS-CoV-2 variants. The wider study: Intramuscular Ad26.COV2.S doses were given once or twice, 56 days apart. Study results and limitations: Relative to placebo recipients, vaccine recipients exhibited elevated spike-specific TCR breadth.

The treatment: roughly 19 received Ad26.COV2.S at low or high dose, single or two shots; roughly 5 received placebo; per-sample allocation not given. Sampling was performed 63 days after the first vaccine or placebo injection. An adult donor aged 18-55 years was enrolled in Boston. An Ad26 vector expressing Wuhan-strain SARS-CoV-2 spike constituted the vaccine. The protocol was immunoSEQ multiplex PCR, while the TCRdb copy is restricted to in-frame clones and leaves out a portion. The sample includes 430,000 or so clones, 89% of them seen just once. As for this clone: Its matching antigen is unknown.

Losses at the gene ends were 5 bases for V and 3 bases for J; bases not matched to a gene: 6. Looked up from germline, CDR1 is SGHNT and CDR2 is YENEEA. This CDR3 has 15 residues. V is TRBV11-3 and J is TRBJ1-1; 10 positions match TRBD1. This receptor was identified in a person aged 18 to 59 who received the Ad26.COV2.S COVID-19 vaccine or a placebo. Sequencing was performed on peripheral blood, taken in a trial of Ad26.COV2.S vaccine versus placebo. CDR3 protein: CASSSGQGEYTEAFF. CDR3 bases: TGTGCCAGCAGCAGCGGACAGGGGGAGTACACTGAAGCTTTCTTT.